The T cell receptor beta chain described here comes from a study of blood T cell repertoires in COVID-19. Authors' analysis steps: Reference gene primer amplification gave nucleated cell count estimates. TCRdb's table, derived via immunoSEQ multiplex PCR, lists solely in-frame clones and lacks some. That table supplies the V and J calls and clone size; D and trimming were determined from the DNA. The table shows 150,000 to 200,000 clones, with 85% occurring only once. The CDR3 is 15 amino acids. V dropped 6 bases and J dropped 1 base, with 12 bases sitting between them. Germline assignment: CDR1 MNHEY and CDR2 SVGAGI.

The chain uses TRBV6-5 and TRBJ2-2; perhaps TRBD1 as D (6 bases). The TCR was taken from a human donor with acute or convalescent COVID-19. The donor label of this sample is uncertain. The sequenced sample was peripheral blood. The CDR3 reads CASSPGHKNTGELFF. In DNA form, the CDR3 reads TGTGCCAGCAGCCCGGGACATAAGAACACCGGGGAGCTGTTTTTT.